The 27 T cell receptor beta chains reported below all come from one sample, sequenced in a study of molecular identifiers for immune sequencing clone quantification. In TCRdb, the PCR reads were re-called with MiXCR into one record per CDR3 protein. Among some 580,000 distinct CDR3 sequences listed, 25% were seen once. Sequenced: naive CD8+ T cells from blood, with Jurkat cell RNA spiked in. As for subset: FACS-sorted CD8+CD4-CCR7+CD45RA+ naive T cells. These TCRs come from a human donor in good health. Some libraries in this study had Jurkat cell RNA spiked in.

The CDR3 here is CASSEGQGDEKLFF. The CDR3 DNA reads as TGTGCCAGCAGCGAGGGACAGGGAGATGAAAAACTGTTTTTT. The chain recombines TRBV9 with TRBJ1-4, with 9 nucleotides matching TRBD1. This CDR3 contains 14 residues. Germline lookup yields CDR1 SGDLS and CDR2 YYNGEE. V was clipped by 3 bases and J by 6 bases; unmatched bases: 3.

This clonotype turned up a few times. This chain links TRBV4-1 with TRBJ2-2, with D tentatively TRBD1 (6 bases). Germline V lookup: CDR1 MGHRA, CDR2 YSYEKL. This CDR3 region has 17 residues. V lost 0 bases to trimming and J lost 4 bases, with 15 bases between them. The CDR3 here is CASSQDGRGRGTGELFF. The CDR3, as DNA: TGCGCCAGCAGCCAAGATGGCAGGGGACGAGGCACCGGGGAGCTGTTTTTT.

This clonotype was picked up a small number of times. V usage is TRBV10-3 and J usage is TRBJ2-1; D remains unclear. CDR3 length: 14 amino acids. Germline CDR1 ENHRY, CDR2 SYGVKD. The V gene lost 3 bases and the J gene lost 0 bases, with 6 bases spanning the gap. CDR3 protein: CAISDPSSYNEQFF. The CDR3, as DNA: TGTGCCATCAGTGACCCGAGCTCCTACAATGAGCAGTTCTTC.

CDR3 amino acids: CASSLGTNYNSPLHF. The CDR3 DNA sequence: TGTGCCAGCAGCTTAGGGACAAACTATAATTCACCCCTCCACTTT. The chain joins TRBV7-6 to TRBJ1-6; TRBD1 is a possible D gene (5 bases). There are 15 residues in the CDR3. Germline lookup yields CDR1 SGHVS and CDR2 FNYEAQ. V was shortened by 1 base and J by 3 bases, with 7 bases between the two germline ends.

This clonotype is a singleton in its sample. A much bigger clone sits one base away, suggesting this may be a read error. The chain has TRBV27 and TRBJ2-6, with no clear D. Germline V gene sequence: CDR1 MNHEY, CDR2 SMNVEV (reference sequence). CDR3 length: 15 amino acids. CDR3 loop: CAGSDESSGANVLTF. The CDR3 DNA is TGTGCCGGCAGTGACGAGAGCTCTGGGGCCAACGTCCTGACTTTC.

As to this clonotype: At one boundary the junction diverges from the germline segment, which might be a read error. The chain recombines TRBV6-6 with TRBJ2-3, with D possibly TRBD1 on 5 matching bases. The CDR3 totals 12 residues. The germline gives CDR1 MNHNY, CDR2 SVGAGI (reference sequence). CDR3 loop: CASSMTTGAQCF. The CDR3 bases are TGTGCCAGCAGTATGACCACAGGTGCGCAGTGTTTT.

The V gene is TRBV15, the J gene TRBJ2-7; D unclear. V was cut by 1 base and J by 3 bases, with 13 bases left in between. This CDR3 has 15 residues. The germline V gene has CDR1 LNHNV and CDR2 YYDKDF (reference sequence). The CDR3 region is CATSRGTALGYEQYF. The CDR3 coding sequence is TGTGCCACCAGCAGAGGAACAGCCTTGGGCTACGAGCAGTACTTC.

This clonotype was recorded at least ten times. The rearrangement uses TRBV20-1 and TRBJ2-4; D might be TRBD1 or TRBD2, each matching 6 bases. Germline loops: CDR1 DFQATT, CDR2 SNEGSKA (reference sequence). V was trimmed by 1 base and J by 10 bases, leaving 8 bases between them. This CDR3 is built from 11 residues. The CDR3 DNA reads TGCAGTGCTAGAGGAGGGGGGATTCAGTACTTC. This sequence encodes CSARGGGIQYF.

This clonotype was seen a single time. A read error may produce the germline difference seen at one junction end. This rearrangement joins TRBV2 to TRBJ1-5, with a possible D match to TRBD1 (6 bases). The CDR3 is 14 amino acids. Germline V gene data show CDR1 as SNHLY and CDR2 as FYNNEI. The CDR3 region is CASRTGKGNQSQHF. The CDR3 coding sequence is TGTGCCAGCAGAACAGGGAAAGGCAATCAGTCCCAGCATTTT.

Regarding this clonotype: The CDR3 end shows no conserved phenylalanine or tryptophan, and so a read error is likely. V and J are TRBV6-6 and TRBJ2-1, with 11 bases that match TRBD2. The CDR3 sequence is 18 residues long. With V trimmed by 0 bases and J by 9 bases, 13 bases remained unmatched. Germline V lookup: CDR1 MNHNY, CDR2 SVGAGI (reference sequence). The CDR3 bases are TGTGCCAGCAGTTACTCTGTTCAGACTAGCGGGAAGGTTGGTGAGCAGTTCTCC. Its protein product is CASSYSVQTSGKVGEQFS.

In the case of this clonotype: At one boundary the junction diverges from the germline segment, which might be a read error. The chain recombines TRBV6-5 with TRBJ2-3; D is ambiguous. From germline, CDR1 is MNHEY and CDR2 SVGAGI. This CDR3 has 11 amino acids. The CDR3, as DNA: TGTGCCCGCAGTTACGTGGATACGCAGTATTTT. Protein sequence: CARSYVDTQYF.

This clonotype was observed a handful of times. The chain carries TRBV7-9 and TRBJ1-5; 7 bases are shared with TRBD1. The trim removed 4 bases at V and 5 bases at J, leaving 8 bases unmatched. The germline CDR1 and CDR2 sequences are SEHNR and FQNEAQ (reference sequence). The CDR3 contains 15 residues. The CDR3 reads CASSSDRESDQPQHF. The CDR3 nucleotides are TGTGCCAGCAGCTCAGACAGGGAATCGGATCAGCCCCAGCATTTT.

The CDR3 loop reads CASSGEDEKLFF. Here the CDR3 DNA reads TGTGCCAGCAGCGGAGAGGATGAAAAACTGTTTTTT. The gene calls are TRBV11-2 and TRBJ1-4; D gene ambiguous. The ends were cut back, 5 bases at V and 6 bases at J, with 7 bases in the middle. CDR3 size: 12 residues. Germline CDR1 is SGHAT and CDR2 is FQNNGV.

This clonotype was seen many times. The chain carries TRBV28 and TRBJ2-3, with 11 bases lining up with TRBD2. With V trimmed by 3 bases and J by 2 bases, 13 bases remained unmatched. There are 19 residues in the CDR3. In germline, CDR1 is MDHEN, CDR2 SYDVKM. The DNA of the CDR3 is TGTGCCAGCAGTTTCCCGCTAGCGGGAGGCCAAACCGACACAGATACGCAGTATTTT. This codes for CASSFPLAGGQTDTDTQYF.

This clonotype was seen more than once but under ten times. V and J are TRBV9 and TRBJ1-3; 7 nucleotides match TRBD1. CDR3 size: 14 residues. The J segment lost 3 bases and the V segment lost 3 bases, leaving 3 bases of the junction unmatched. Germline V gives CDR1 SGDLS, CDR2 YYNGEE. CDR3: CASSAGTDGNTIYF. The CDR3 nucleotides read TGTGCCAGCAGCGCGGGGACAGATGGAAACACCATATATTTT.

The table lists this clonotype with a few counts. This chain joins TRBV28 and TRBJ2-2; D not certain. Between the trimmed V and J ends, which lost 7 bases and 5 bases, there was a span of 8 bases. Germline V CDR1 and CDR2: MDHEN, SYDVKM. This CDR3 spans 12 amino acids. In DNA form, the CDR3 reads TGTGCCAGCACTTGGAGAACCGGGGAGCTGTTTTTT. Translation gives CASTWRTGELFF. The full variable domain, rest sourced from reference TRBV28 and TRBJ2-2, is DVKVTQSSRYLVKRTGEKVFLECVQDMDHENMFWYRQDPGLGLRLIYFSYDVKMKEKGDIPEGYSVSREKKERFSLILESASTNQTSMYLCASTWRTGELFFGEGSRLTVL.

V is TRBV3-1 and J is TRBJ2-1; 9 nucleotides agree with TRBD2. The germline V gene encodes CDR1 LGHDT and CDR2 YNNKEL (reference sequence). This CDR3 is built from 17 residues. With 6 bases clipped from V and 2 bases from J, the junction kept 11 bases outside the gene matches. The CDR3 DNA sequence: TGTGCCAGCAGAGACACGGCTAGCGGGGATACCTACAATGAGCAGTTCTTC. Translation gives CASRDTASGDTYNEQFF.

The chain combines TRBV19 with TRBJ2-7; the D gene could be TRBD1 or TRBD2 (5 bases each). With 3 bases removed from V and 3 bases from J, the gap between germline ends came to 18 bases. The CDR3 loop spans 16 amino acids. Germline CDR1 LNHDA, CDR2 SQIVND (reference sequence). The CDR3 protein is CASSMGLGTGLYEQYF. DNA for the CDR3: TGTGCCAGTAGTATGGGTTTGGGGACCGGCCTCTACGAGCAGTACTTC.

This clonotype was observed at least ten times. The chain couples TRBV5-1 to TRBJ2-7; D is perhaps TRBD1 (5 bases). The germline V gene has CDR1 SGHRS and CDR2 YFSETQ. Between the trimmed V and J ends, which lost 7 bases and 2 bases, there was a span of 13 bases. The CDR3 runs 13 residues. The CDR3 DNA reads TGCGCCAGCGCCCCAGGGTTCACCTACGAGCAGTACTTC. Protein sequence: CASAPGFTYEQYF.

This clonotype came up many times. As DNA, the CDR3 is TGTGCCAGCGGGTTGAGGATTACTAGCACAGATACGCAGTATTTT. Translated: CASGLRITSTDTQYF. The chain links TRBV27 to TRBJ2-3; D unresolved. V dropped 8 bases and J dropped 0 bases, with 15 bases sitting between them. The germline gives CDR1 MNHEY, CDR2 SMNVEV (reference sequence). CDR3 length: 15 residues.

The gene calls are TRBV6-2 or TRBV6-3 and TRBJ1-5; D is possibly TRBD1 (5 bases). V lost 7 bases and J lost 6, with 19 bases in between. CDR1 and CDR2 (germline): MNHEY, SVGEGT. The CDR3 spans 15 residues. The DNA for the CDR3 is TGTGCCAGCACCCCGGTAGGTACAGGCAGTCAGCCCCAGCATTTT. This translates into CASTPVGTGSQPQHF.

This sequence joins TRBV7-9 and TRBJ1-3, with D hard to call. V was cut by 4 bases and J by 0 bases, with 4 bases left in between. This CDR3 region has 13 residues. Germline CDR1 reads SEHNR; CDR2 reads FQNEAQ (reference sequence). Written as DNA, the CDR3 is TGTGCCAGCAGCTCGGTCTCTGGAAACACCATATATTTT. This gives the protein CASSSVSGNTIYF.

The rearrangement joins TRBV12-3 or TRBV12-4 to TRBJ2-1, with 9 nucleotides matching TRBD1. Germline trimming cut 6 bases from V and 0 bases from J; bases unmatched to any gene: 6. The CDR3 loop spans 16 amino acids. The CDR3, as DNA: TGTGCCAGCAGGAAACCGGGACAGGGCTCCTACAATGAGCAGTTCTTC. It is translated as CASRKPGQGSYNEQFF.

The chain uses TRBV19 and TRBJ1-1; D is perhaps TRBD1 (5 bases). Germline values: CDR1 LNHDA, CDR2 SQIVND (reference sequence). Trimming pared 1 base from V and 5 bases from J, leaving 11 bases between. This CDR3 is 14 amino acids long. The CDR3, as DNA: TGTGCCAGTAGTATAGCTGGGTCAGGGACTGAAGCTTTCTTT. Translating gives CASSIAGSGTEAFF.

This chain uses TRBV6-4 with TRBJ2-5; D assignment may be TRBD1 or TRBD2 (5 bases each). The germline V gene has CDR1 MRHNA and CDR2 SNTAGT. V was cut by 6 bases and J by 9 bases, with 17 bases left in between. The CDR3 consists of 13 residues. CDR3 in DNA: TGTGCCAGCAGAGCCGCGCCGGGGCCGGCCCAGTACTTC. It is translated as CASRAAPGPAQYF.

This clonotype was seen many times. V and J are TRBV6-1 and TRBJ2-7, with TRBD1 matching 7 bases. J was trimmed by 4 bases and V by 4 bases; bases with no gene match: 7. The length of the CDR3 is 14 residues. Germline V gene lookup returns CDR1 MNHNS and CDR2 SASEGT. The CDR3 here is CASSAGQNYYEQYF. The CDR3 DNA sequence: TGTGCCAGCAGTGCGGGACAGAACTATTACGAGCAGTACTTC.

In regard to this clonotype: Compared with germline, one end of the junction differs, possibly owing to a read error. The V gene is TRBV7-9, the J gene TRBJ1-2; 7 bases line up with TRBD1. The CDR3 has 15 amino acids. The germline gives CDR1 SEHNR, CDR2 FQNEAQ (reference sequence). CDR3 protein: CASSPRQGGVYGHTF. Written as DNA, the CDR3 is TGTGCCAGCAGCCCCCGACAGGGAGGAGTCTATGGCCACACCTTC.